This entry lists 10 T cell receptor beta chains sequenced from one sample in a study of T cell responses to AZD1222 COVID-19 vaccine. The table came from immunoSEQ multiplex PCR; TCRdb's copy has only in-frame clones and leaves some out. Of roughly 200,000 clones in the sample, approximately 93% were seen once. The sample was peripheral blood, taken 28 days after the second AZD1222 dose. These receptor sequences come from an adult who received the AZD1222 COVID-19 vaccine.

The chain couples TRBV3-1 (or the pseudogene TRBV3-2) to TRBJ1-2; a possible D gene is TRBD1 (5 bases). Between the trimmed V and J ends, which lost 2 bases and 6 bases, there was a span of 13 bases. CDR3 size: 14 residues. CDR1 LGHDT and CDR2 YNNKEL come from the germline V gene (reference sequence). The CDR3 bases are TGTGCCAGCAGCCAACCCCCCAGGGATGATGGCTACACCTTC. Residues: CASSQPPRDDGYTF.

Here the CDR3 reads CASRRDWQETQYF. The CDR3 nucleotides are TGTGCCAGCAGACGGGACTGGCAAGAGACCCAGTACTTC. The chain recombines TRBV2 with TRBJ2-5; a possible D gene is TRBD2 (6 bases). The germline V gene encodes CDR1 SNHLY and CDR2 FYNNEI. Trimming cost V 6 bases and J 2 bases, with 10 bases left between them. The CDR3 extends over 13 amino acids. The full variable domain, in which reference TRBV2 and TRBJ2-5 provide the parts outside the CDR3, is EPEVTQTPSHQVTQMGQEVILRCVPISNHLYFYWYRQILGQKVEFLVSFYNNEISEKSEIFDDQFSVERPDGSNFTLKIRSTKLEDSAMYFCASRRDWQETQYFGPGTRLLVL.

This sequence joins TRBV24-1 and TRBJ2-7, with D unclear. CDR1 and CDR2 (germline): KGHDR, SFDVKD. The CDR3 length is 17 residues. Between the trimmed V and J ends, which lost 0 bases and 0 bases, there was a span of 14 bases. CDR3 amino acids: CATSDLQRLCRSYEQYF. The CDR3, as DNA: TGTGCCACCAGTGATTTGCAACGTCTTTGCCGCTCCTACGAGCAGTACTTC.

The J gene is TRBJ2-7, the V gene TRBV27; tentative D call: TRBD2 (7 bases). The germline V and J ends were trimmed by 6 bases and 5 bases, with 20 bases remaining between them. This CDR3 spans 15 amino acids. CDR1 is MNHEY, CDR2 SMNVEV, per germline (reference sequence). CDR3: CASRVLGGGLDEQYF. DNA for the CDR3: TGTGCCAGCAGAGTGCTGGGAGGGGGGCTCGACGAGCAGTACTTC.

This sequence joins TRBV7-2 and TRBJ2-6; 8 bases match TRBD1. From germline, CDR1 is SGHTA and CDR2 FQGNSA. The CDR3 totals 15 residues. After removal of 4 bases from V and 2 bases from J, the junction contained 1 base not matched to a gene. The CDR3 loop is CASSSTGAGANVLTF. CDR3 coding DNA: TGTGCCAGCAGCTCGACAGGGGCTGGGGCCAACGTCCTGACTTTC.

The V and J genes are TRBV5-4 and TRBJ2-1; D remains ambiguous. The length of the CDR3 is 15 residues. Germline assignment: CDR1 SGHNT and CDR2 YYREEE (reference sequence). V shed 5 bases and J shed 0 bases, with 12 bases lying between them. CDR3 DNA: TGTGCCAGCAGACCTGACTTGAGCTCCTACAATGAGCAGTTCTTC. Protein sequence: CASRPDLSSYNEQFF.

V and J are TRBV5-3 and TRBJ2-6, with a tentative D call TRBD2 (5 bases). TRBV5-3 is an ORF, with its function uncertain. The CDR3 covers 17 residues. V lost 4 bases and J 1 base, leaving 15 bases between the germline ends. Here the CDR3 DNA reads TGTGCCAGAAGCCGGGGAAAGGGAGAGTCTGGGGCCAACGTCCTGACTTTC. This sequence encodes CARSRGKGESGANVLTF.

V and J are TRBV6-5 and TRBJ1-4, with D hard to call. The CDR3 runs to 15 residues. V lost 5 bases, J lost 8 bases, and 18 bases lay in between. Germline CDR1 and CDR2: MNHEY and SVGAGI. Written as DNA, the CDR3 is TGTGCCAGCAGTCCCAGGCGCAAGAAGCAAGAAAAACTGTTTTTT. Protein: CASSPRRKKQEKLFF.

This chain connects TRBV5-1 to TRBJ1-6; TRBD1 is a possible D gene (5 bases). Germline CDR1 is SGHRS and CDR2 is YFSETQ. Trimming removed 4 bases from V and 9 bases from J, with 8 bases in between. The CDR3 extends over 12 amino acids. CDR3 residues: CASSGGGSPLHF. The CDR3 DNA sequence: TGCGCCAGCAGCGGGGGTGGTTCACCCCTCCACTTT.

This rearrangement joins TRBV19 to TRBJ1-1, with D tentatively TRBD1 (5 bases). V lost 5 bases, J lost 1 base, and 8 bases lay in between. The CDR3 runs to 13 residues. The germline CDR1 and CDR2 sequences are LNHDA and SQIVND (reference sequence). The DNA of the CDR3 is TGTGCCAGTAGTTTTCAGGGGAACACTGAAGCTTTCTTT. Translated: CASSFQGNTEAFF.